The clone carrying this T cell receptor (beta chain) was observed a handful of times. This entry is derived from a study of blood T cell repertoires in COVID-19. Original processing notes: Reference gene primer amplification gave estimated nucleated cell counts. Profiling relied on immunoSEQ multiplex PCR, and the TCRdb table lists in-frame clones only, not all of them. The DNA gave D and trimming, while V, J and clone size come from that table. The repertoire holds 150,000 to 190,000 clones, with roughly 80% as singletons. The V gene end was trimmed by 4 bases and the J gene end by 2 bases; junction bases not matched to a gene: 3. Per the germline V gene, CDR1 is MNHEY and CDR2 is SVGAGI. The CDR3 is made up of 14 amino acids.

This TCR came from a woman older than 75 with acute or convalescent COVID-19. Material: peripheral blood. The chain carries TRBV6-5 and TRBJ2-7; 9 nucleotides align to TRBD1. The DNA of the CDR3 is TGTGCCAGCAGTTGGGACAGGGTTCCCTACGAGCAGTACTTC. Encoded protein: CASSWDRVPYEQYF.